The sample holds a few counts of the clone carrying this T cell receptor (beta chain). A read error may account for a junction end that differs from germline. The source of the sample is a study of cytomegalovirus exposure and HLA in healthy donors. The PCR made use of 60 Vbeta and 13 Jbeta primers. Sequencing used immunoSEQ multiplex PCR; TCRdb keeps in-frame clones, though not all of them. The sample holds some 160,000 clones, approximately 80% seen once. Sequencing was done on a sample of PBMCs. The clonotype comes from a woman aged 30 to 39 in good health and CMV-seronegative.

The CDR3 sequence: CASSLMGLASEQYF. The CDR3 bases are TGTGCTAGCAGCTTAATGGGTCTAGCGAGCGAGCAGTACTTC. The J gene is TRBJ2-7, the V gene TRBV7-7; tentative D call: TRBD2 (6 bases). The CDR3 runs to 14 residues. Germline loops: CDR1 SSHAT, CDR2 FNYEAQ (reference sequence).